This T cell receptor beta chain is drawn from a study of T cells after yellow fever vaccination. Whole-study results and caveats: FACS-sorted repertoires could harbor abundant contaminating bulk-population clonotypes.

In regard to this clonotype: What it recognizes is unknown.

TCRdb analysed the 5' RACE reads with MiXCR anew, one entry per CDR3 protein. The data show about 240,000 distinct CDR3 sequences, 6.9% seen once. CDR1 and CDR2 from the germline V gene are LNHDA and SQIVND (reference sequence). The CDR3 spans 16 residues. J gave up 0 bases and V 3 bases, and 5 bases lay outside the gene matches. J is TRBJ1-5 and V is TRBV19; 7 nucleotides align to TRBD1. This TCR derives from a man between 25 and 39 years old who received the YFV17D yellow fever vaccine. This specimen was CD4+ T cells sorted from PBMCs, taken 15 days after the yellow fever booster vaccination. The CDR3 nucleotides read TGTGCCAGTAGTATCCCAACAGGGGATAGCAATCAGCCCCAGCATTTT. The encoded protein is CASSIPTGDSNQPQHF. The full variable domain, with the rest looked up from reference TRBV19 and TRBJ1-5, is DGGITQSPKYLFRKEGQNVTLSCEQNLNHDAMYWYRQDPGQGLRLIYYSQIVNDFQKGDIAEGYSVSREKKESFPLTVTSAQKNPTAFYLCASSIPTGDSNQPQHFGDGTRLSIL.